What follows are 27 T cell receptor beta chains derived from one specimen sequenced in a study of T cells expressing NK-cell markers (dated by TCRdb to the early 2020s). Library creation used 5' RACE. The sequencing machine was an Illumina HiSeq 2000. TCRdb reprocessed the reads into one record per CDR3 protein sequence, lacking DNA. This sample's table contains about 170,000 distinct CDR3 sequences. The ten largest clones add up to 20% of the sample. The specimen sequenced was blood T cells: a sorted CD56 or NKG2C T cell subset, CD4+ or CD8+ T cells, or bulk PBMC T cells (not recorded which). The receptors here all came from a man aged 18 to 69 in good health.

This rearrangement joins TRBV2 to TRBJ2-5; TCRdb's D call, TRBD1, is unchecked because there is no DNA. This CDR3 region has 15 residues. Germline assignment: CDR1 SNHLY and CDR2 FYNNEI. The CDR3: CASSGGGDARETQYF. Drawing the rest from reference TRBV2 and TRBJ2-5, the complete variable domain is EPEVTQTPSHQVTQMGQEVILRCVPISNHLYFYWYRQILGQKVEFLVSFYNNEISEKSEIFDDQFSVERPDGSNFTLKIRSTKLEDSAMYFCASSGGGDARETQYFGPGTRLLVL.

The rearrangement uses TRBV6-2 or TRBV6-3 and TRBJ2-3; the TRBD2 assignment by TCRdb is unverifiable without DNA. CDR1 is MNHEY, CDR2 SVGEGT, per germline. The CDR3 contains 15 residues. The CDR3 protein is CASSNRDYYTDTQYF.

V and J are TRBV4-1 and TRBJ2-3; TCRdb picks TRBD1, but there is no DNA to check that call. CDR1 and CDR2 from the germline V gene are MGHRA and YSYEKL. The CDR3 consists of 15 residues. The CDR3 is CASSQSQGVPDTQYF.

J is TRBJ2-3 and V is TRBV10-1; TCRdb selects TRBD1, and the lack of DNA leaves this call unchecked. This CDR3 is 14 amino acids long. Germline V gene data show CDR1 as WNHNN and CDR2 as SYGVQD (reference sequence). The chain's CDR3 is CASRRTGVTDTQYF.

The chain joins TRBV24-1 to TRBJ1-5; the D call from TCRdb, TRBD1, cannot be confirmed without DNA. Germline lookup yields CDR1 KGHDR and CDR2 SFDVKD. The CDR3 has 14 residues. The chain's CDR3 is CATSTTGVSQPQHF.

The rearrangement links TRBV6-1 to TRBJ2-5. The CDR3 runs to 15 residues. The germline gives CDR1 MNHNS, CDR2 SASEGT. CDR3 in amino acids: CASSPTWGYQETQYF.

The J gene is TRBJ2-1, the V gene TRBV27; TCRdb lists TRBD1, though no DNA is available to test this call. From germline, CDR1 is MNHEY and CDR2 SMNVEV (reference sequence). The CDR3 sequence is 13 residues long. CDR3 protein: CASKAGNYNEQFF.

The rearrangement links TRBV11-1 to TRBJ2-7; the TRBD1 assignment by TCRdb is unverifiable without DNA. The germline CDR1 and CDR2 sequences are SGHAT and FQDESV (reference sequence). This CDR3 has 17 amino acids. The CDR3 region is CASSLGVVGDRGNEQYF.

The rearrangement links TRBV3-1 to TRBJ1-2. Germline loops: CDR1 LGHDT, CDR2 YNNKEL (reference sequence). The length of the CDR3 is 14 residues. CDR3 protein: CASSQATKTYGYTF.

The chain couples TRBV12-3 or TRBV12-4 to TRBJ1-5; the D call from TCRdb, TRBD1, cannot be confirmed without DNA. This CDR3 region has 16 residues. The CDR3 loop reads CASSSGQDSFNQPQHF.

The V call is TRBV4-2, the J call TRBJ1-2; TCRdb's D call of TRBD1 is untestable without DNA. Germline V lookup: CDR1 LGHNA, CDR2 YNFKEQ. The CDR3 runs 16 residues. The CDR3 sequence is CASSQDPGGDNYGYTF.

The V and J genes are TRBV28 and TRBJ2-7; TCRdb lists TRBD1, though no DNA is available to test this call. There are 15 residues in the CDR3. Per the germline V gene, CDR1 is MDHEN and CDR2 is SYDVKM. This CDR3 reads CASRLAGATSYEQYF.

The chain carries TRBV28 and TRBJ1-5; lacking DNA, the TRBD1 call made by TCRdb goes unchecked. Germline values: CDR1 MDHEN, CDR2 SYDVKM. This CDR3 has 15 amino acids. The CDR3 is CASSPGTGVIQPQHF.

The chain links TRBV4-2 to TRBJ2-2; TCRdb lists TRBD2, though no DNA is available to test this call. The V gene's germline CDR1 is LGHNA and CDR2 YNFKEQ. The CDR3 has 19 residues. CDR3: CASSQDLGLAGGSSGELFF.

J is TRBJ2-7 and V is TRBV7-6; TCRdb selects TRBD2, and the lack of DNA leaves this call unchecked. CDR3 length: 16 residues. The germline CDR1 and CDR2 sequences are SGHVS and FNYEAQ. CDR3 amino acids: CASSLKGGWGTYEQYF.

This chain uses TRBV2 with TRBJ2-1; TCRdb gives TRBD2 as the D gene, but with no DNA this cannot be confirmed. Germline CDR1 and CDR2: SNHLY and FYNNEI. This CDR3 region has 15 residues. Here the CDR3 reads CASSRLAGVNNEQFF.

The chain combines TRBV18 with TRBJ2-7; as DNA is missing, the TRBD1 call by TCRdb cannot be tested. CDR3 size: 16 residues. Germline values: CDR1 KGHSH, CDR2 LQKENI. The CDR3 reads CASSLTGDRGPDEQYF.

The chain employs TRBV24-1 and TRBJ2-1; TCRdb's assignment of TRBD1 cannot be checked, as there is no DNA. The CDR3 sequence is 15 residues long. Germline V gene sequence: CDR1 KGHDR, CDR2 SFDVKD. CDR3 sequence reads: CATSDWGLGGNEQFF.

This chain connects TRBV2 to TRBJ2-3; the D call of TRBD1 rests on TCRdb alone, since no DNA is present to check it. This CDR3 is 17 amino acids long. The germline V gene encodes CDR1 SNHLY and CDR2 FYNNEI. The CDR3 protein is CASRGWGQASSTDTQYF. The entire variable domain, with the rest obtained from reference TRBV2 and TRBJ2-3, is as follows: EPEVTQTPSHQVTQMGQEVILRCVPISNHLYFYWYRQILGQKVEFLVSFYNNEISEKSEIFDDQFSVERPDGSNFTLKIRSTKLEDSAMYFCASRGWGQASSTDTQYFGPGTRLTVL.

J is TRBJ2-3 and V is TRBV7-3; as DNA is missing, the TRBD1 call by TCRdb cannot be tested. This CDR3 spans 15 amino acids. The germline gives CDR1 SGHTA, CDR2 FQGTGA. The CDR3 sequence: CASSLRGASTDTQYF.

The chain uses TRBV9 and TRBJ2-2; the TRBD1 assignment by TCRdb is unverifiable without DNA. Germline V gene sequence: CDR1 SGDLS, CDR2 YYNGEE. The CDR3 spans 17 residues. CDR3 protein: CASSSNPTGQNTGELFF.

This sequence joins TRBV3-1 and TRBJ2-1; there is no DNA to check the TCRdb D call of TRBD1. This CDR3 is 21 amino acids long. CDR1 and CDR2 (germline): LGHDT, YNNKEL (reference sequence). The CDR3 sequence is CASSLGWVLSQGAMLRNEQFF.

The chain couples TRBV13 to TRBJ2-5; TCRdb proposes TRBD1, but this gene call is untestable without DNA. There are 16 residues in the CDR3. Germline V lookup: CDR1 PRHDT, CDR2 FYEKMQ (reference sequence). The CDR3 loop is CASSLSLTQGGETQYF.

The chain employs TRBV3-1 and TRBJ2-7; the TCRdb call, TRBD1, lacks DNA for checking. Germline V CDR1 and CDR2: LGHDT, YNNKEL (reference sequence). The CDR3 spans 17 residues. CDR3 amino acids: CASSRRSGTGGLYEQYF.

This chain joins TRBV7-9 and TRBJ2-7; TCRdb returns TRBD2, unconfirmable since there is no DNA. This CDR3 is 17 amino acids long. The germline V gene has CDR1 SEHNR and CDR2 FQNEAQ (reference sequence). The CDR3 here is CASSLVQGGLSSYEQYF.

The rearrangement joins TRBV28 to TRBJ1-6; TCRdb proposes TRBD1, but this gene call is untestable without DNA. The CDR3 length is 14 residues. Looked up from germline, CDR1 is MDHEN and CDR2 is SYDVKM. CDR3 residues: CASTVDREGSPLHF.

V gene TRBV6-1 combines with J gene TRBJ2-6. This CDR3 contains 14 residues. Germline V lookup: CDR1 MNHNS, CDR2 SASEGT. The CDR3 loop reads CASRLASGANVLTF.